Presented here are 21 T cell receptor beta chains from one specimen sequenced in a study of early T cells in non-severe SARS-CoV-2 infection. In TCRdb, the 5' RACE reads were re-called with MiXCR into one record per CDR3 protein. In the table there are 35,000 to 40,000 distinct CDR3 sequences, approximately 10% of which are singletons. Sequencing input: whole blood. The receptors derive from an adult who was a healthcare worker with PCR-confirmed SARS-CoV-2 infection or an uninfected control (not recorded which).

This chain joins TRBV5-1 and TRBJ2-1; possible D gene TRBD1, 6 bases. CDR1 is SGHRS, CDR2 YFSETQ, per germline. V was clipped by 7 bases and J by 5 bases, with 19 bases between them. The length of the CDR3 is 15 residues. The CDR3 reads CASAPGVGPHNEQFF. For the CDR3, the DNA is TGCGCCAGCGCACCAGGGGTAGGGCCGCACAATGAGCAGTTCTTC. The entire variable domain, with the rest obtained from reference TRBV5-1 and TRBJ2-1, is as follows: KAGVTQTPRYLIKTRGQQVTLSCSPISGHRSVSWYQQTPGQGLQFLFEYFSETQRNKGNFPGRFSGRQFSNSRSEMNVSTLELGDSALYLCASAPGVGPHNEQFFGPGTRLTVL.

J is TRBJ2-3 and V is TRBV20-1; tentative D call: TRBD1 (5 bases). CDR3 size: 16 residues. V lost 1 base, J lost 0 bases, and 14 bases lay in between. The V gene's germline CDR1 is DFQATT and CDR2 SNEGSKA (reference sequence). Here the CDR3 DNA reads TGCAGTGCTAGAGTGCTTGGGGCACTAAGCACAGATACGCAGTATTTT. Translation: CSARVLGALSTDTQYF.

The chain employs TRBV20-1 and TRBJ2-5, with 10 bases that match TRBD2. The CDR3 has 14 residues. Germline V gives CDR1 DFQATT, CDR2 SNEGSKA (reference sequence). The junction had 7 bases not matched to a gene; V was cut back by 3 bases and J by 6 bases. Written as DNA, the CDR3 is TGCAGTGCTAGCGAAGCGGGGGGGCTAAAGACCCAGTACTTC. Translated: CSASEAGGLKTQYF.

This clonotype was seen repeatedly, ten times or more. The V and J genes are TRBV5-1 and TRBJ2-3, with a weak D call TRBD2 (6 bases). Trimming pared 5 bases from V and 0 bases from J, leaving 31 bases between. The CDR3 spans 21 residues. Per germline, CDR1 SGHRS and CDR2 YFSETQ. The DNA of the CDR3 is TGCGCCAGCAGTTCTCGCATGCGGACCGACGGGACTCCCGGGAGCACAGATACGCAGTATTTT. Encoded protein: CASSSRMRTDGTPGSTDTQYF.

This clonotype was detected only a few times. V usage is TRBV29-1 and J usage is TRBJ2-5; D call uncertain. V was clipped by 5 bases and J by 2 bases, with 9 bases between them. CDR3 length: 12 amino acids. The germline V gene has CDR1 SQVTM and CDR2 ANQGSEA. Here the CDR3 DNA reads TGCAGCGTTCCCTCCCCACAAGAGACCCAGTACTTC. Translation gives CSVPSPQETQYF.

The rearrangement joins TRBV6-6 to TRBJ2-1, with D maybe TRBD1 (5 bases). The CDR3 has 15 residues. Trimming took off 2 bases at V and 5 bases at J, with 13 bases between the two ends. Germline CDR1 reads MNHNY; CDR2 reads SVGAGI (reference sequence). In DNA form, the CDR3 reads TGTGCCAGCAGTTACGGGCCAAGGGGCGACAATGAGCAGTTCTTC. This encodes CASSYGPRGDNEQFF.

V is TRBV5-1 and J is TRBJ2-7; D is ambiguous. Germline CDR1 SGHRS, CDR2 YFSETQ. V shed 6 bases and J shed 4 bases, with 14 bases lying between them. This CDR3 is built from 13 residues. CDR3 nucleotide sequence: TGCGCCAGCATGGATCCCGGTAATTACGAGCAGTACTTC. It yields the protein CASMDPGNYEQYF. The variable domain in full, with the rest retrieved from reference TRBV5-1 and TRBJ2-7, is KAGVTQTPRYLIKTRGQQVTLSCSPISGHRSVSWYQQTPGQGLQFLFEYFSETQRNKGNFPGRFSGRQFSNSRSEMNVSTLELGDSALYLCASMDPGNYEQYFGPGTRLTVT.

This clonotype appeared a few times. The CDR3 loop reads CASSPEEYGYTF. For the CDR3, the DNA is TGTGCCAGCTCACCCGAGGAGTATGGCTACACCTTC. The chain uses TRBV18 and TRBJ1-2; D is ambiguous. Deletions cut 3 bases from V and 5 bases from J, with 7 bases between. The CDR3 is made up of 12 amino acids. CDR1 is KGHSH and CDR2 is LQKENI in the germline V gene. The variable domain in full, completed from reference TRBV18 and TRBJ1-2, reads NAGVMQNPRHLVRRRGQEARLRCSPMKGHSHVYWYRQLPEEGLKFMVYLQKENIIDESGMPKERFSAEFPKEGPSILRIQQVVRGDSAAYFCASSPEEYGYTFGSGTRLTVV.

This clonotype was seen only a few times. The CDR3 protein is CSVEGAHEQYF. The CDR3 region has the DNA TGCAGCGTTGAAGGTGCCCACGAGCAGTACTTC. V and J are TRBV29-1 and TRBJ2-7; D call uncertain. The germline CDR1 and CDR2 sequences are SQVTM and ANQGSEA. The CDR3 length is 11 residues. Trimming took off 1 base at V and 5 bases at J, with 6 bases between the two ends.

This clonotype was observed many times. The genes are TRBV29-1 and TRBJ2-2; TRBD1 is a possible D gene (6 bases). Trimming took 4 bases from V and 11 from J, leaving 14 bases between them. The CDR3 contains 12 residues. Germline V gene sequence: CDR1 SQVTM, CDR2 ANQGSEA. The CDR3 sequence is CSVAVTGQELFF. CDR3 in DNA: TGCAGCGTTGCGGTCACGGGACAAGAGCTGTTTTTT.

The chain has TRBV5-1 and TRBJ1-1, with D tentatively TRBD1 (6 bases). V was pared by 1 base and J by 1 base, with 8 bases between. The germline CDR1 and CDR2 sequences are SGHRS and YFSETQ. CDR3 length: 14 amino acids. The CDR3: CASSLRTANTEAFF. For the CDR3, the DNA is TGCGCCAGCAGCTTGAGGACAGCGAACACTGAAGCTTTCTTT.

There are many counts of this clonotype. The V call is TRBV20-1, the J call TRBJ1-6; TRBD1 matches 11 bases. The CDR3 consists of 13 residues. Germline trimming cut 6 bases from V and 8 bases from J; bases unmatched to any gene: 3. Germline V lookup: CDR1 DFQATT, CDR2 SNEGSKA (reference sequence). The CDR3 DNA is TGCAGTGCGACGGGACAGGGGGATTCACCCCTCCACTTT. The encoded protein is CSATGQGDSPLHF.

Ten or more counts support this clonotype. The rearrangement joins TRBV5-1 to TRBJ1-1; the D is unclear. Germline lookup yields CDR1 SGHRS and CDR2 YFSETQ. V dropped 5 bases and J dropped 4 bases, with 6 bases sitting between them. The CDR3 has 11 residues. Here the CDR3 reads CASRDVTEAFF. The CDR3 coding sequence is TGCGCCAGCAGGGACGTCACTGAAGCTTTCTTT.

This clonotype was seen ten or more times. V usage is TRBV7-9 and J usage is TRBJ1-5; D remains ambiguous. Trimming cost V 3 bases and J 1 base, with 7 bases left between them. The CDR3 totals 14 residues. Germline CDR1 and CDR2: SEHNR and FQNEAQ (reference sequence). CDR3 coding DNA: TGTGCCAGCAGCTTTAAAGGGAGCAATCAGCCCCAGCATTTT. Encoded protein: CASSFKGSNQPQHF.

V usage is TRBV11-3 and J usage is TRBJ2-2, with D perhaps being TRBD1 or TRBD2 (6 bases each). This CDR3 is built from 14 residues. Germline CDR1 is SGHNT and CDR2 is YENEEA. V lost 5 bases, J lost 4 bases, and 11 bases lay in between. CDR3 DNA sequence: TGTGCCAGCAGCCCGGGGGCTGGCACCGGGGAGCTGTTTTTT. It is translated as CASSPGAGTGELFF.

This clonotype was seen at least ten times. The chain joins TRBV11-2 to TRBJ2-7, with D unresolved. Between the trimmed V and J ends, which lost 3 bases and 3 bases, there was a span of 18 bases. Germline loops: CDR1 SGHAT, CDR2 FQNNGV. The CDR3 spans 16 residues. CDR3 sequence: CASSFNPSLSNYEQYF. In DNA, the CDR3 is TGTGCCAGCAGCTTCAATCCCTCCCTCTCTAACTACGAGCAGTACTTC.

This clonotype was picked up a small number of times. The chain uses TRBV19 and TRBJ1-5; no clear D. Trimming took off 3 bases at V and 6 bases at J, with 9 bases between the two ends. Germline CDR1 reads LNHDA; CDR2 reads SQIVND (reference sequence). The CDR3 extends over 13 amino acids. The CDR3 loop reads CASSIRDVQPQHF. The DNA for the CDR3 is TGTGCCAGTAGTATTCGGGATGTTCAGCCCCAGCATTTT.

V and J are TRBV6-5 and TRBJ1-6, with D possibly matching TRBD1 (5 bases). Per the germline V gene, CDR1 is MNHEY and CDR2 is SVGAGI. This CDR3 has 17 amino acids. Trimming removed 2 bases at V and 0 bases at J, with 11 bases between. The CDR3 nucleotides read TGTGCCAGCAGTTACGGGGGATTTGACTCCTATAATTCACCCCTCCACTTT. Its protein is CASSYGGFDSYNSPLHF.

J is TRBJ2-7 and V is TRBV11-2; 7 bases map to TRBD1. The CDR3 is made up of 13 amino acids. The V and J ends lost 3 bases and 2 bases, in that order; junction bases with no gene match: 1. Germline values: CDR1 SGHAT, CDR2 FQNNGV. The CDR3 region is CASSFGQAYEQYF. The DNA of the CDR3 is TGTGCCAGCAGCTTTGGACAGGCCTACGAGCAGTACTTC.

The rearrangement joins TRBV6-5 to TRBJ1-1; TRBD1 aligns across 7 bases. V was pared by 2 bases and J by 0 bases, with 3 bases of the junction left unmatched. The CDR3 has 15 residues. Germline V CDR1 and CDR2: MNHEY, SVGAGI. CDR3 in amino acids: CASSYRDRMNTEAFF. CDR3 in DNA: TGTGCCAGCAGTTACCGGGACAGAATGAACACTGAAGCTTTCTTT.

The rearrangement joins TRBV28 to TRBJ2-6; TRBD2 is a possible D gene (6 bases). V dropped 3 bases and J dropped 4 bases, with 10 bases sitting between them. The CDR3 is made up of 15 amino acids. Germline V gene sequence: CDR1 MDHEN, CDR2 SYDVKM. The CDR3: CASSLRGMGANVLTF. The CDR3, as DNA: TGTGCCAGCAGTTTGCGGGGAATGGGGGCCAACGTCCTGACTTTC.